This TCR beta chain was recorded in a study of molecular identifiers for immune sequencing clone quantification (dated by TCRdb to the late 2010s). Concerning the study at large: In a replicate experiment, RNA from roughly 20,000 or 100,000 naive CD8 T cells was split into five aliquots, four of which were sequenced. This methods study used CD8 T cells to benchmark TCR RNA copy counting and molecular-identifier clustering-based TCR repertoire sequencing (MIDCIRS).

The library was prepared using PCR. This sample was sequenced with an Illumina HiSeq 4000. Bulk TCR libraries were prepared as previously described, using TCR primers listed in Table S5. The Qiagen AllPrep DNA/RNA kit was used to purify total RNA. Before any analysis, reads coming from multiple sequencing runs of the same library were combined into one pool. Per the authors' processing: Reads were retained only if their TCR constant sequence matched exactly, and those retained reads were trimmed to 150 nt and grouped according to their 12-nt molecular barcodes. Reads in each barcode group were sub-clustered using a 15% Levenshtein threshold, and a quality-weighted consensus sequence was built for each RNA molecule. Non-functional sequences were removed, as were lower-count sequences one edit away from another. On the basis of fitting two negative binomial distributions, barcode sub-clusters with fewer than 20% of the maximum read count were discarded. The raw public reads went through TCRdb reprocessing: fastp at Q25, MiXCR clone calling, in-frame beta chains kept. Each entry merges the rows of one CDR3 protein and shows their most common DNA and genes. These V and J calls originate from TCRdb's pipeline instead of the authors' own analysis. Across this sample there are 400,000 to 600,000 distinct CDR3 sequences, with 20% to 25% seen only once. The ten largest clones represent about 0.8% of the sample.

Libraries of naive CD8 T cells were generated from roughly 21,000 to 960,000 sorted cells, with 10%, 30% or 50% of the purified RNA used. Naive CD8 T cells were FACS-sorted as CD8+CD4-CCR7+CD45RA+ on a BD FACSAria II into RLT Plus buffer. Detection sensitivity was tested by spiking Jurkat RNA equal to some 11 TCR copies' worth into samples containing roughly 19,000-1,000,000 naive CD8 T cells. Enrichment of CD8 T cells was done with RosetteSep CD8+ T Cell Enrichment Cocktail plus Ficoll-Paque, and ACK red cell lysis came afterward. The paper's findings and limits, for the study overall: In CMV-specific effector cells, clones with more than 20 RNA copies contained over 98% of molecules, whereas in naive cells such clones contained under 1% of molecules. When barcode sub-clustering was not used, chimeric consensus sequences inflated TCR diversity, with chimeras reaching as high as 47%. The sizes of highly expanded clones could end up underestimated when identical TCR molecules share a barcode. Modeling estimated roughly 3.2 recovered TCR RNA copies per cell, compared with 9.5 to 10 by digital PCR, which implies about 30% capture efficiency. Spiked-in Jurkat TCR RNA equivalent to a single cell was reported to be detectable even among 850,000 to 1,000,000 naive CD8 T cells. The naive libraries included spiked-in Jurkat TCR RNA (10 copies' worth), and this Jurkat TCR RNA is not part of the donor repertoire.

With respect to this clonotype: The antigen it binds to is not known. This CDR3 is missing its conserved last phenylalanine or tryptophan, likely due to a read error.

The CDR3 has 13 residues if both end residues are counted. Only the CDR3 part of the read is kept: 39 bases, read in frame from the first base. The germline V gene specifies SGDLS as CDR1 and YYNGEE as CDR2. V loses 3 bases of germline sequence and J loses 7 bases, and the interval between the two ends is 10 bases. The specimen was naive CD8+ T cells from blood, with Jurkat cell RNA spiked in. The label giving this sample's cell subset or site can be read as: FACS-sorted CD8+CD4-CCR7+CD45RA+ naive T cells. The sequence links TRBV9 to TRBJ2-2, with the D gene not confidently named. The sequence was collected from a human donor in good health. Some libraries in this study had Jurkat cell RNA spiked in. CDR3 sequence: CASSARSNGELFL. The sequence in DNA is TGTGCCAGCAGCGCGAGAAGTAACGGGGAGCTGTTTCTT.